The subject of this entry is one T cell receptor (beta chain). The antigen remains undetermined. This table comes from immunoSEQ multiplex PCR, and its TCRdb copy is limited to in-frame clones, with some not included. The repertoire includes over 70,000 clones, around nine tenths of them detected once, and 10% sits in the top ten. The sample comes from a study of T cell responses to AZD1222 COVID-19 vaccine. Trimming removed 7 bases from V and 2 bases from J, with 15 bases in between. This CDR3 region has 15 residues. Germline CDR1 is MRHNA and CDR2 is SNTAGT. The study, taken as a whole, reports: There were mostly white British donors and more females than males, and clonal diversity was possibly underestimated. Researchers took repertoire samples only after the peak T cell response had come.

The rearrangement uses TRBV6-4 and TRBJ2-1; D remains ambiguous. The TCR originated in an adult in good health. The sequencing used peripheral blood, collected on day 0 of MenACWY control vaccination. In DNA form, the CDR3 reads TGTGCCAGCAACCAGACTGTCTATACCTACAATGAGCAGTTCTTC. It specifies CASNQTVYTYNEQFF.